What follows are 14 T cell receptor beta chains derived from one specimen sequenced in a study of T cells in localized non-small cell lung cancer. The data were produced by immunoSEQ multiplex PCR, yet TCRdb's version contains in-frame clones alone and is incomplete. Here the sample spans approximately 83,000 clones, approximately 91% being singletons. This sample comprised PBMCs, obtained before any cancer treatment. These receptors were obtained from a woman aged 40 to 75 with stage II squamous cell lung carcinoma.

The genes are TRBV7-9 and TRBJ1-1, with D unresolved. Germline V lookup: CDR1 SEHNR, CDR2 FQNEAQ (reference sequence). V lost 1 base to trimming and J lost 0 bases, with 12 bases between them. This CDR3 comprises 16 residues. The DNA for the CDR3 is TGTGCCAGCAGCTTAGGGGCAGGTTCCCTGAACACTGAAGCTTTCTTT. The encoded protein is CASSLGAGSLNTEAFF.

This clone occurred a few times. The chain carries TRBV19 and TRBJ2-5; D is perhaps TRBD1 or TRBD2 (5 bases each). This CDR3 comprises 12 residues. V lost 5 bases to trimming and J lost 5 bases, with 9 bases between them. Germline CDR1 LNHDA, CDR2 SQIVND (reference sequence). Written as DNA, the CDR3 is TGTGCCAGTAGTGGGGGTTGGGAGACCCAGTACTTC. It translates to CASSGGWETQYF.

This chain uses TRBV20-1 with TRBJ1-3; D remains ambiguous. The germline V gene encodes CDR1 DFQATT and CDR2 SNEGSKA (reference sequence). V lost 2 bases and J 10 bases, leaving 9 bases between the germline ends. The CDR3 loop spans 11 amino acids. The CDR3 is CSARLGDTIYF. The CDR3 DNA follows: TGCAGTGCTAGACTTGGCGATACCATATATTTT.

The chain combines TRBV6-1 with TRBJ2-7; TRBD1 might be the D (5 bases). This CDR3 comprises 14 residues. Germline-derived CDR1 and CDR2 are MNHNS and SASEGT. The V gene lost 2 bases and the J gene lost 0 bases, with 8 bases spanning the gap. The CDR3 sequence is CASSERQGSYEQYF. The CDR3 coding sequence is TGTGCCAGCAGTGAACGGCAGGGCTCCTACGAGCAGTACTTC.

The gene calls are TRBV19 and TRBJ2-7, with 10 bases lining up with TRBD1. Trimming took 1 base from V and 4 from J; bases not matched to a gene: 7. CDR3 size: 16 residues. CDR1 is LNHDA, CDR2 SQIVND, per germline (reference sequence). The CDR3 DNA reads TGTGCCAGTAGTATAGGTCGGAGGACAGGGGGATACGAGCAGTACTTC. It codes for CASSIGRRTGGYEQYF.

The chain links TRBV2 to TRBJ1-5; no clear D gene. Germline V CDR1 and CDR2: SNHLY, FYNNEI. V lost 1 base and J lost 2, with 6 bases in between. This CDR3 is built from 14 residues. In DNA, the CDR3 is TGTGCCAGCAGTGAAGTAAGAGGCAATCAGCCCCAGCATTTT. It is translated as CASSEVRGNQPQHF.

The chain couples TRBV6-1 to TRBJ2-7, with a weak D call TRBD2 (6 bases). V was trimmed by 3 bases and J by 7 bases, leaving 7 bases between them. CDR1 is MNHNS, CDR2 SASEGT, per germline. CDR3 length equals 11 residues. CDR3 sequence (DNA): TGTGCCAGCAGTGAGGGGGGTGAGCAGTACTTC. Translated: CASSEGGEQYF.

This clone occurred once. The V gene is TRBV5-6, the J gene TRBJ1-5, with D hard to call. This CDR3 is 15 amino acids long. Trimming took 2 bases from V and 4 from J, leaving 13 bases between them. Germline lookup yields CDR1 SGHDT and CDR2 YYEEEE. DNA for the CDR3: TGTGCCAGCAGCTTCGGGCGGGGAGGGAATCAGCCCCAGCATTTT. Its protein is CASSFGRGGNQPQHF.

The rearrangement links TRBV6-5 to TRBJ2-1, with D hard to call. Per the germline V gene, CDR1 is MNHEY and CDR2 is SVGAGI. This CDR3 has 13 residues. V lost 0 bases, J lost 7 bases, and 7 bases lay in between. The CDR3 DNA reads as TGTGCCAGCAGTTACTCCAAGCATAATGAGCAGTTCTTC. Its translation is CASSYSKHNEQFF.

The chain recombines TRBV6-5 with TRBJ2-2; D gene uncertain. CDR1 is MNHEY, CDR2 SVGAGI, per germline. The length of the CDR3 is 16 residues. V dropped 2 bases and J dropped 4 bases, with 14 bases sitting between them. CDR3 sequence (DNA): TGTGCCAGCAGTTACCCGGAGCTAGTAGGCACCGGGGAGCTGTTTTTT. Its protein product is CASSYPELVGTGELFF.

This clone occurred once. The CDR3 DNA follows: TGTGCCAGCAGTTCCGGGGGGACGGCTTTCTTT. As protein: CASSSGGTAFF. J is TRBJ1-1 and V is TRBV27, with D perhaps matching TRBD1 (5 bases). The germline CDR1 and CDR2 sequences are MNHEY and SMNVEV (reference sequence). Trimming left V 4 bases short and J 11 bases short, with 11 bases between. The CDR3 contains 11 residues.

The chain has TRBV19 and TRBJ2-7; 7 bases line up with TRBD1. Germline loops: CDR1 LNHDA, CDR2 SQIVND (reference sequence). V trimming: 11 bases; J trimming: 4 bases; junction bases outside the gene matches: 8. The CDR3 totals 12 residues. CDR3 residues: CASRQGLYEQYF. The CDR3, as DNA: TGTGCCTCGCGACAGGGTCTATACGAGCAGTACTTC.

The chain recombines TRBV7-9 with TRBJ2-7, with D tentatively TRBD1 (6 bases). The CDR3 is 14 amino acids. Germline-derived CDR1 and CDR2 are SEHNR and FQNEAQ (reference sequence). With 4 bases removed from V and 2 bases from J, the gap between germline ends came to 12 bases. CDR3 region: CASSYRQAPYEQYF. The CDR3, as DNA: TGTGCCAGCAGCTACCGACAGGCGCCCTACGAGCAGTACTTC.

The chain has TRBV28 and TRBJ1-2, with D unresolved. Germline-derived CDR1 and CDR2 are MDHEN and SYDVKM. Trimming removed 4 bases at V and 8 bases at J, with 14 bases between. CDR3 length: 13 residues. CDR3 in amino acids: CASSYERVRGYTF. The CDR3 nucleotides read TGTGCCAGCAGTTACGAGCGGGTACGGGGCTACACCTTC.